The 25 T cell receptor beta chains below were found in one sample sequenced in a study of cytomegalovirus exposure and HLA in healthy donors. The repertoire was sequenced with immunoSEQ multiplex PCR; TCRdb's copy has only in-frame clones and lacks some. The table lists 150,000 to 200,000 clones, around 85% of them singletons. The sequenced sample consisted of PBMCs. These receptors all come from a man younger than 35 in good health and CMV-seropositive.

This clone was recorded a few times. CDR3 coding DNA: TGTGCCAGCAGTTACTCGGGGCCGCCGAGCTCCTACGAGCAGTACTTC. Translating it yields CASSYSGPPSSYEQYF. The chain carries TRBV6-5 and TRBJ2-7; possibly TRBD1 for D (5 bases). Germline V gene lookup returns CDR1 MNHEY and CDR2 SVGAGI. The V and J ends lost 0 bases and 0 bases respectively, with 12 bases between them. CDR3 length: 16 amino acids.

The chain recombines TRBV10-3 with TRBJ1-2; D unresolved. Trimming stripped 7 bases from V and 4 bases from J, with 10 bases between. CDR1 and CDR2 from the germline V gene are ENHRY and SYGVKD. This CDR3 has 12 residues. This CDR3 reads CAITYSGYGYTF. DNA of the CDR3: TGTGCCATCACTTACTCGGGCTATGGCTACACCTTC.

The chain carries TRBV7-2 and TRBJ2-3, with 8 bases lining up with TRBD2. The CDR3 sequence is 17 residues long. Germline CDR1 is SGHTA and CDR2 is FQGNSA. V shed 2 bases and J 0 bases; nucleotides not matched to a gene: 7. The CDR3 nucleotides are TGTGCCAGCAGCTTATACCGGGGGGGCTTTAGCACAGATACGCAGTATTTT. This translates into CASSLYRGGFSTDTQYF. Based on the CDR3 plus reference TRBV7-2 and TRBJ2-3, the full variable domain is GAGVSQSPSNKVTEKGKDVELRCDPISGHTALYWYRQSLGQGLEFLIYFQGNSAPDKSGLPSDRFSAERTGGSVSTLTIQRTQQEDSAVYLCASSLYRGGFSTDTQYFGPGTRLTVL.

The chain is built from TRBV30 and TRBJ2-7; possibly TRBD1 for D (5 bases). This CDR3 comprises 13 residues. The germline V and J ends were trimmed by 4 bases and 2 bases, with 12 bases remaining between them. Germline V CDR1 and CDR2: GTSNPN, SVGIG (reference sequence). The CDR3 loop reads CAWKFQGTYEQYF. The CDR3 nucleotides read TGTGCCTGGAAGTTTCAGGGTACCTACGAGCAGTACTTC.

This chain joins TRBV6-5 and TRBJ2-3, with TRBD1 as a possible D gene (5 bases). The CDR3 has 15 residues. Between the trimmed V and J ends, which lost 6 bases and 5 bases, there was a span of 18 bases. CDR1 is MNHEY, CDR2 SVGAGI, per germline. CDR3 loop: CASSSIVGVQDTQYF. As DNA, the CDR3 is TGTGCCAGCAGCTCTATAGTAGGGGTGCAAGATACGCAGTATTTT.

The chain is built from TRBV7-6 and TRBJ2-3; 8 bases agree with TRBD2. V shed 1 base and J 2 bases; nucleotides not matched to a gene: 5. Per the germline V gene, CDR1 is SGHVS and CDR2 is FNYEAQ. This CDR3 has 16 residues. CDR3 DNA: TGTGCCAGCAGCTTAGTTGCGGGGGGATACACAGATACGCAGTATTTT. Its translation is CASSLVAGGYTDTQYF.

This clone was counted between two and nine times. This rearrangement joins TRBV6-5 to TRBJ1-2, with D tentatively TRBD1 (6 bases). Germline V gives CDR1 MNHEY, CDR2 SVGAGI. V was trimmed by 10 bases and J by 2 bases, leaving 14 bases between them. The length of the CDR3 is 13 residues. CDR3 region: CATGRGGNYGYTF. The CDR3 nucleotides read TGTGCCACAGGAAGGGGGGGGAACTATGGCTACACCTTC.

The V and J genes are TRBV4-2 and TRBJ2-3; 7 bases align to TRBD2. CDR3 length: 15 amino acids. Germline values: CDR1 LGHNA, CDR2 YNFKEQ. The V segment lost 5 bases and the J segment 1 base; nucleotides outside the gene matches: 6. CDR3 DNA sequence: TGTGCCAGCAGCTTGGGGGGAGGGGGCACAGATACGCAGTATTTT. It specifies CASSLGGGGTDTQYF.

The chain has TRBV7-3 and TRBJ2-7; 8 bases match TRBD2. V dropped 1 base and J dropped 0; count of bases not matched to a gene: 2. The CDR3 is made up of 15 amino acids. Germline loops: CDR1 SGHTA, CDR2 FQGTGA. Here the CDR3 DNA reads TGTGCCAGCAGCTTAAATGCGGGAGGCTCCTACGAGCAGTACTTC. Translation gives CASSLNAGGSYEQYF.

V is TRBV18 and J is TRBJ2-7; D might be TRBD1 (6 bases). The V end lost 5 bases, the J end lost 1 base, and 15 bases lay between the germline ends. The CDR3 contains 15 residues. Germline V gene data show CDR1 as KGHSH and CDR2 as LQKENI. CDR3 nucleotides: TGTGCCAGCTCATCGATACTACAGGGTTCCTACGAGCAGTACTTC. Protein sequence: CASSSILQGSYEQYF. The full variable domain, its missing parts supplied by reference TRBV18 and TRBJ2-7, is NAGVMQNPRHLVRRRGQEARLRCSPMKGHSHVYWYRQLPEEGLKFMVYLQKENIIDESGMPKERFSAEFPKEGPSILRIQQVVRGDSAAYFCASSSILQGSYEQYFGPGTRLTVT.

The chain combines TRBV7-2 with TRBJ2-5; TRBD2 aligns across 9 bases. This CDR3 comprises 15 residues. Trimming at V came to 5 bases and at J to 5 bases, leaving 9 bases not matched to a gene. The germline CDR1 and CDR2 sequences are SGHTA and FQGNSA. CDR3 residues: CASSISAGGRETQYF. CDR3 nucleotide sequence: TGTGCCAGCAGCATATCCGCGGGGGGGCGGGAGACCCAGTACTTC.

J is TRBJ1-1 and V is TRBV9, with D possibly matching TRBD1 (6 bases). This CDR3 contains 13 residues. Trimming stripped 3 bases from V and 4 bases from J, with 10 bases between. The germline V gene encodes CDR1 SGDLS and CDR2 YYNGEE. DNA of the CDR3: TGTGCCAGCAGCGAGGGGGGGAGCACTGAAGCTTTCTTT. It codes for CASSEGGSTEAFF. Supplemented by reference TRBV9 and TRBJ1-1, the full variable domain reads DSGVTQTPKHLITATGQRVTLRCSPRSGDLSVYWYQQSLDQGLQFLIQYYNGEERAKGNILERFSAQQFPDLHSELNLSSLELGDSALYFCASSEGGSTEAFFGQGTRLTVV.

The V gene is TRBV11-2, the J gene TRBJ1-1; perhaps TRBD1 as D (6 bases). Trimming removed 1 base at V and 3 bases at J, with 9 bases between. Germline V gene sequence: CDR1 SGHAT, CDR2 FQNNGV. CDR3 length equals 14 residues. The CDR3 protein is CASSLGGGYTEAFF. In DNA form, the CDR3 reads TGTGCCAGCAGCTTAGGGGGGGGCTACACTGAAGCTTTCTTT.

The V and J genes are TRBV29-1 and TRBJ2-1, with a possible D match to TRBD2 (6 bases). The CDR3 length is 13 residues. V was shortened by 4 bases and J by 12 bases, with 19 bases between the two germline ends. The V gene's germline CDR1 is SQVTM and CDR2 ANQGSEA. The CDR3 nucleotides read TGCAGCGTTGGGGGGAATCTGGGAGGAGGGCAGTTCTTC. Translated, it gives CSVGGNLGGGQFF.

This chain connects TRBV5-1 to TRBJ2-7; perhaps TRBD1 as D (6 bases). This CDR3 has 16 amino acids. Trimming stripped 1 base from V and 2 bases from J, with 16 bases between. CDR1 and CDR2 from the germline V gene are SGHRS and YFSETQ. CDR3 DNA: TGCGCCAGCAGCTTGCAGGTTGCAGGGGCCACCTACGAGCAGTACTTC. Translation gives CASSLQVAGATYEQYF.

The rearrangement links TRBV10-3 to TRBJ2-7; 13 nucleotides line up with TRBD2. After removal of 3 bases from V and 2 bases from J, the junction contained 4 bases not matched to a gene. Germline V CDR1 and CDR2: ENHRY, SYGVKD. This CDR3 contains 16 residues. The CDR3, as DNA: TGTGCCATCAGTGATCCGGGACTAGCGGGAACCTACGAGCAGTACTTC. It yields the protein CAISDPGLAGTYEQYF.

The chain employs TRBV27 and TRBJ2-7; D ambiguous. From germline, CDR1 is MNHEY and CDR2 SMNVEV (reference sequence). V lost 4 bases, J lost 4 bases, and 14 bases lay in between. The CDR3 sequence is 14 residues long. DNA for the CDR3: TGTGCCAGCAGTTATGGGCCCTCCCTTTACGAGCAGTACTTC. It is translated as CASSYGPSLYEQYF.

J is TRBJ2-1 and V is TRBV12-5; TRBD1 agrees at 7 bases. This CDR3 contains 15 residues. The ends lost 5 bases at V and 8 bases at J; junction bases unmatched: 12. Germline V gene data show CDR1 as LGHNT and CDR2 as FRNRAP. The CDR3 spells CASGKQGTMGDEQFF. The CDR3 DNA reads TGTGCTAGTGGTAAACAGGGGACAATGGGGGATGAGCAGTTCTTC. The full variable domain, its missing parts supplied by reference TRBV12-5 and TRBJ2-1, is DARVTQTPRHKVTEMGQEVTMRCQPILGHNTVFWYRQTMMQGLELLAYFRNRAPLDDSGMPKDRFSAEMPDATLATLKIQPSEPRDSAVYFCASGKQGTMGDEQFFGPGTRLTVL.

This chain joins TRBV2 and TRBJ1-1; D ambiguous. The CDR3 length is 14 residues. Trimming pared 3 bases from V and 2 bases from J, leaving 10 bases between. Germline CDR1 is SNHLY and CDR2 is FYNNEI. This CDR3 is CASSDAGINTEAFF. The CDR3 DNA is TGTGCCAGCAGTGATGCGGGGATCAACACTGAAGCTTTCTTT.

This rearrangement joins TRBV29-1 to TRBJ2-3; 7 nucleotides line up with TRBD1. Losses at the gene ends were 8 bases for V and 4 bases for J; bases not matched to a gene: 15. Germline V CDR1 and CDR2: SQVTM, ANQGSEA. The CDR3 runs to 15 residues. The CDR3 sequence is CSTPYRGRLADTQYF. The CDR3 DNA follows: TGCAGCACACCCTACAGGGGAAGGCTGGCAGATACGCAGTATTTT.

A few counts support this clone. The CDR3 loop reads CSVLPRTGASGYTF. CDR3 DNA: TGCAGCGTCCTTCCTCGGACAGGGGCAAGTGGCTACACCTTC. The chain has TRBV29-1 and TRBJ1-2, with 9 positions matching TRBD1. With V trimmed by 6 bases and J by 7 bases, 12 bases remained unmatched. Germline CDR1 is SQVTM and CDR2 is ANQGSEA. This CDR3 is built from 14 residues.

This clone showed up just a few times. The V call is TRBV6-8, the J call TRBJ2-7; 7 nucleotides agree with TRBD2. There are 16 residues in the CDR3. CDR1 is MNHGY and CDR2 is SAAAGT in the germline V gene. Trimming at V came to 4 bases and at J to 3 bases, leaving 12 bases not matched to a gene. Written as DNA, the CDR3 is TGTGCCAGCAGTTTCCTCCGGGACTACGTACTCTACGAGCAGTACTTC. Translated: CASSFLRDYVLYEQYF.

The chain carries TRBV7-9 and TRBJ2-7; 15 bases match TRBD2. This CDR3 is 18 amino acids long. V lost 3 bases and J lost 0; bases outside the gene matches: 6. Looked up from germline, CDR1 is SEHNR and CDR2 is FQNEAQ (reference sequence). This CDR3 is CASSLGLAGGSSSYEQYF. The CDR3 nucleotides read TGTGCCAGCAGCTTGGGACTAGCGGGAGGCTCGAGCTCCTACGAGCAGTACTTC. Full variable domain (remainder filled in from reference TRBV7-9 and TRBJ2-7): DTGVSQNPRHKITKRGQNVTFRCDPISEHNRLYWYRQTLGQGPEFLTYFQNEAQLEKSRLLSDRFSAERPKGSFSTLEIQRTEQGDSAMYLCASSLGLAGGSSSYEQYFGPGTRLTVT.

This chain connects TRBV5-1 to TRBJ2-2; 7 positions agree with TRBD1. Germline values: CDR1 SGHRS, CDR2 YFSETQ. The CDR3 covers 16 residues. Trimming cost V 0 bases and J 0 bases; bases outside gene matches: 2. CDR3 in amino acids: CASSLAGTANTGELFF. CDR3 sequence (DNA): TGCGCCAGCAGCTTGGCGGGGACAGCGAACACCGGGGAGCTGTTTTTT.

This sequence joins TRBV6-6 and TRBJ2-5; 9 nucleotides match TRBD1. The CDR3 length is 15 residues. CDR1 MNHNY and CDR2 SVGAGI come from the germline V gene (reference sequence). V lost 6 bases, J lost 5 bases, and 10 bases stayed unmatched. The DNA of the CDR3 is TGTGCCAGCAGAAGCCGGGACAGGGTATGGGAGACCCAGTACTTC. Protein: CASRSRDRVWETQYF.